This T cell receptor beta chain emerged from a study of blood T cell repertoires in COVID-19. The V and J ends lost 2 bases and 0 bases respectively, with 6 bases between them. This CDR3 contains 14 residues. CDR1 is SGDLS and CDR2 is YYNGEE in the germline V gene. In the authors' methods: Amplification of reference gene primers provided the estimated nucleated cell counts. The repertoire was sequenced with immunoSEQ multiplex PCR; TCRdb's copy has only in-frame clones and lacks some. D and trimming come from the DNA, and the V and J calls and clone size come from that table. The data show about 250,000 clones, with around 88% seen just once and around 6.5% held by the top ten. Concerning this clone: The same CDR3 can be traced to other DNA sequences in this sample.

This receptor was identified in a woman aged 25 to 39 with COVID-19, enrolled during active disease. The specimen sequenced was peripheral blood. The chain links TRBV9 to TRBJ2-4; D perhaps matches TRBD2 (6 bases). The CDR3 DNA is TGTGCCAGCAGCGTGGGGGGAGCCAAAAACATTCAGTACTTC. Translation: CASSVGGAKNIQYF.